The entry below describes one T cell receptor beta chain. Its antigen is undetermined. The sample belongs to a study of cytomegalovirus exposure and HLA in healthy donors. For the study at large: The roughly 120 million unique TCR beta sequences, from about 170 million T cells, were found by an earlier analysis.

In the PCR, 60 Vbeta and 13 Jbeta primers were used. TCRdb's table, derived via immunoSEQ multiplex PCR, lists solely in-frame clones and lacks some. The repertoire includes 170,000 or so clones, approximately 80% of them detected once, and around 1.9% sits in the top ten. General observations from the study: The analysis excluded some indistinguishable V segments, including TRBV6-2 and TRBV6-3. Productive rates of about 87% or about 30% were seen for most TCR beta V segments in an earlier analysis. Apart from CMV serostatus, no immune exposure information was available.

The germline CDR1 and CDR2 sequences are MGHRA and YSYEKL. This CDR3 has 15 residues. Trimming cost V 4 bases and J 2 bases; bases outside gene matches: 3. The gene calls are TRBV4-1 and TRBJ2-7, with 12 bases identical to TRBD2. This sequence originates from a man aged 18 to 30 in good health and CMV-seronegative. Sequencing was done on a sample of PBMCs. This chain's CDR3 is CASSPGLAGTYEQYF. CDR3 in DNA: TGCGCCAGCAGCCCAGGACTAGCGGGGACCTACGAGCAGTACTTC.